This entry features one TCR beta chain sequence. V dropped 5 bases and J dropped 0 bases, with 8 bases sitting between them. The CDR3 contains 14 residues. The V gene's germline CDR1 is SGHDN and CDR2 FVKESK. MiXCR was run by TCRdb on the 5' RACE reads, yielding one entry per CDR3 protein. The sample has under 550,000 distinct CDR3 sequences, 20% to 25% seen once. This sample stems from a study of T cells after yellow fever vaccination. The material sequenced was PBMCs, taken roughly 20 days after the first yellow fever vaccination. The gene calls are TRBV14 and TRBJ1-5; no clear D gene. This sequence originates from a young man who received the YFV17D yellow fever vaccine. In DNA form, the CDR3 reads TGTGCCAGCAGCGCCGGCAATAGCAATCAGCCCCAGCATTTT. It translates to CASSAGNSNQPQHF.